Reported below is one T cell receptor beta chain. What it binds is not known. The length of the CDR3 is 14 residues. Germline V gene data show CDR1 as SGHAT and CDR2 as FQNNGV. Germline trimming cut 4 bases from V and 6 bases from J; bases unmatched to any gene: 2. The data derive from a study of CD8+ T cells in alopecia areata. Study overall: The drug, oral tofacitinib, was given to treated patients at 5 to 10 mg twice daily. Findings and limits, study-wide: While patients received tofacitinib, many expanded lesional clones remained present in scalp and blood. With patients, TCR sharing proved less clear than in mice, a difference possibly related to HLA.

The sample's treatment: oral pan-JAK inhibitor, 5-10 mg twice daily. Extraction and reverse transcription of RNA yielded cDNA as the sequencing template. The assay was immunoSEQ multiplex PCR, and TCRdb's table has in-frame clones only and misses some. The sample has 85,000 to 110,000 clones, approximately 90% seen once. V gene TRBV11-2 combines with J gene TRBJ2-1; 11 positions agree with TRBD1. This TCR derives from a human donor with alopecia areata. Sequences were derived from CD8+ T cells sorted from blood, sampled at approximately week 30, from a patient treated with tofacitinib. The CDR3 here is CASSSGTGGNEQFF. The CDR3 coding sequence is TGTGCCAGCAGCTCGGGGACAGGGGGCAATGAGCAGTTCTTC.